These 6 T cell receptor beta chains share one sample of origin, sequenced in a study of T cells after yellow fever vaccination. TCRdb reanalysed the 5' RACE reads using MiXCR and keeps one entry per CDR3 protein. Of a few hundred thousand distinct CDR3 sequences detected, about an eighth appear once; the ten largest clones hold roughly 3%. The material was CD4+ T cells sorted from PBMCs, obtained 15 days after the yellow fever booster vaccination. The source of these receptors is a man between 18 and 29 years old who received the YFV17D yellow fever vaccine.

The table lists this clonotype with a few counts. The rearrangement joins TRBV20-1 to TRBJ1-2, with D possibly TRBD1 on 5 matching bases. Germline V lookup: CDR1 DFQATT, CDR2 SNEGSKA (reference sequence). V lost 5 bases to trimming and J lost 9 bases, with 13 bases between them. This CDR3 spans 11 amino acids. CDR3 coding DNA: TGCAGTGCTTATACCCAGGGTAGCTACACCTTC. Translated: CSAYTQGSYTF.

Only a few counts were recorded for this clonotype. The CDR3 loop is CASSLVTTGQETQYF. For the CDR3, the DNA is TGTGCCAGCAGCTTAGTTACGACAGGACAAGAGACCCAGTACTTC. The chain carries TRBV7-6 and TRBJ2-5; TRBD1 is a possible D gene (6 bases). V was pared by 1 base and J by 2 bases, with 11 bases between. CDR1 and CDR2 from the germline V gene are SGHVS and FNYEAQ. This CDR3 spans 15 amino acids.

This clonotype was found a few times. V usage is TRBV9 and J usage is TRBJ2-5; perhaps TRBD1 as D (5 bases). This CDR3 is built from 14 residues. Germline assignment: CDR1 SGDLS and CDR2 YYNGEE. V lost 4 bases and J lost 2, with 12 bases in between. CDR3 bases: TGTGCCAGCAGCCCGCTTGACAGACAAGAGACCCAGTACTTC. Protein sequence: CASSPLDRQETQYF.

The V and J genes are TRBV10-3 and TRBJ2-2; possible D gene TRBD1, 5 bases. CDR3 length: 16 amino acids. V was clipped by 1 base and J by 0 bases, with 9 bases between them. From germline, CDR1 is ENHRY and CDR2 SYGVKD. The CDR3 is CAISELGQANTGELFF. The CDR3, as DNA: TGTGCCATCAGTGAGTTAGGACAAGCGAACACCGGGGAGCTGTTTTTT.

There are a few counts of this clonotype. This sequence joins TRBV11-2 and TRBJ2-1; either TRBD1 or TRBD2 may fit D (5 bases each). Trimming pared 6 bases from V and 4 bases from J, leaving 16 bases between. CDR1 and CDR2 from the germline V gene are SGHAT and FQNNGV. The CDR3 contains 15 residues. The CDR3, as DNA: TGTGCCAGCAGGGGGAGTGGGGGTGTATACAATGAGCAGTTCTTC. Translated: CASRGSGGVYNEQFF.

The sample holds many counts of this clonotype. The chain is built from TRBV2 and TRBJ1-1; D is perhaps TRBD1 (5 bases). V was shortened by 2 bases and J by 2 bases, with 12 bases between the two germline ends. The CDR3 extends over 15 amino acids. The V gene's germline CDR1 is SNHLY and CDR2 FYNNEI. The CDR3 DNA sequence: TGTGCCAGCAGTGAATGGGGGGGAGGCAACACTGAAGCTTTCTTT. Its protein is CASSEWGGGNTEAFF.